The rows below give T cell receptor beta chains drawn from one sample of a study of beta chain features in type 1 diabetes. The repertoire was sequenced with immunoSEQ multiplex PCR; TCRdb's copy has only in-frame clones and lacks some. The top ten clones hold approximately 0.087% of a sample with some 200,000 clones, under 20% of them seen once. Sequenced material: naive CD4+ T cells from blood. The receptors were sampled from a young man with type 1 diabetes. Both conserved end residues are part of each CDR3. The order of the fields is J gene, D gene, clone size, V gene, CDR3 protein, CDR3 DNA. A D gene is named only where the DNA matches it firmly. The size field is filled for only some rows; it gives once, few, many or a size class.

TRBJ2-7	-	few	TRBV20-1	CSARDNHEQYF	TGCAGTGCTCGGGACAATCACGAGCAGTACTTC
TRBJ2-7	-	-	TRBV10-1	CASSKGLSYEQYF	TGCGCCAGCAGTAAAGGACTGTCCTACGAGCAGTACTTC
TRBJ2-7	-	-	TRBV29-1	CSALPDGRWEQYF	TGCAGCGCCCTCCCCGACGGGCGGTGGGAGCAGTACTTC
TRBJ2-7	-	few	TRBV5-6	CASSGTGTFYEQYF	TGTGCCAGCAGCGGTACCGGGACTTTCTACGAGCAGTACTTC
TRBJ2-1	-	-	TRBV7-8	CASSFSANNEQFF	TGTGCCAGCAGCTTCAGCGCCAACAATGAGCAGTTCTTC
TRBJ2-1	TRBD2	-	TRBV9	CASSETAGGGEQFF	TGTGCCAGCAGCGAAACCGCGGGAGGTGGTGAGCAGTTCTTC
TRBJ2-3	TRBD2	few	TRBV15	CATSNRLAGYTQYF	TGTGCCACCAGCAATCGACTAGCGGGATATACGCAGTATTTT
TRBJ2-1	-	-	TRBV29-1	CSVEVGNFRSYNEQFF	TGCAGCGTTGAGGTCGGGAACTTTCGCTCCTACAATGAGCAGTTCTTC
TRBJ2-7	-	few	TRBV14	CASSHYEQYF	TGTGCCAGCAGCCACTACGAGCAGTACTTC
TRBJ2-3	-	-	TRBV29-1	CSVGRESSSTDTQYF	TGCAGCGTTGGAAGGGAGTCGTCGAGCACAGATACGCAGTATTTT
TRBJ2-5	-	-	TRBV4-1	CASSHPLGEISGQYF	TGCGCCAGCAGCCATCCTCTCGGGGAGATCAGCGGCCAGTACTTC
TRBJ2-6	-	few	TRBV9	CASSVTARSGANVLTF	TGTGCCAGCAGCGTCACAGCCCGCTCTGGGGCCAACGTCCTGACTTTC
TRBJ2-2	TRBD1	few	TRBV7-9	CASSPRGTVNTGELFF	TGTGCCAGCAGCCCTAGGGGGACAGTAAACACCGGGGAGCTGTTTTTT
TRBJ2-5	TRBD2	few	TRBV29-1	CSVVTSGSQETQYF	TGCAGCGTTGTGACTAGCGGGAGCCAGGAGACCCAGTACTTC
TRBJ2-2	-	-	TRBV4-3	CASSQELSRAGELFF	TGCGCCAGCAGCCAAGAACTGTCGAGAGCCGGGGAGCTGTTTTTT
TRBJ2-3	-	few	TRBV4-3	CASSQPEGVVGTDTQYF	TGCGCCAGCAGCCAACCAGAGGGAGTCGTGGGCACAGATACGCAGTATTTT
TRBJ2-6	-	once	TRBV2	CASGGRSGANVLTF	TGTGCCAGCGGGGGCCGCTCTGGGGCCAACGTCCTGACTTTC
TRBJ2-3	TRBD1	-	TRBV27	CASSSPRGPLSTDTQYF	TGTGCCAGCAGTTCCCCTAGGGGGCCCCTTAGCACAGATACGCAGTATTTT
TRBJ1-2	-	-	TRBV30	CAWSGYPYHGYTF	TGTGCCTGGAGTGGCTATCCCTATCACGGCTACACCTTC
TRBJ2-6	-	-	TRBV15	CATKDSPYSGANVLTF	TGTGCCACCAAGGACAGCCCCTACTCTGGGGCCAACGTCCTGACTTTC
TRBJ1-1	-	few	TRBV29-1	CSVGLLVNTEAFF	TGCAGCGTTGGACTGCTCGTGAACACTGAAGCTTTCTTT
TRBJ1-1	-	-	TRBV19	CASSMIGSEAFF	TGTGCCAGTAGTATGATAGGCTCTGAAGCTTTCTTT
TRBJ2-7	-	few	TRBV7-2	CASSSARSSGYEQYF	TGTGCCAGCAGCTCAGCCCGTAGTTCCGGATACGAGCAGTACTTC
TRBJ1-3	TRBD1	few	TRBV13	CASSSRGLGNTIYF	TGTGCCAGCAGCTCCAGGGGGCTCGGAAACACCATATATTTT
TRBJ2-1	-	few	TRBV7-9	CASSLLISYNEQFF	TGTGCCAGCAGCTTACTTATATCCTACAATGAGCAGTTCTTC
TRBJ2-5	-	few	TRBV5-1	CASSLGQETQYF	TGCGCCAGCAGCTTAGGGCAAGAGACCCAGTACTTC
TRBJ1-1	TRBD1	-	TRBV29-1	CSVLRQGANTEAFF	TGCAGCGTCCTCAGACAGGGGGCGAACACTGAAGCTTTCTTT
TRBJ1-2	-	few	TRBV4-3	CASSQDRAYGYTF	TGCGCCAGCAGCCAAGATCGTGCTTATGGCTACACCTTC